The sequence of this TCR beta chain was determined in a study of OX40 agonist ivuxolimab in advanced cancers. Study-wide context: All patients had ivuxolimab intravenously every 2 weeks at 0.01 to 10 mg/kg. Three patients got partial responses; one had hepatocellular carcinoma and two had cutaneous melanoma.

The CDR3 covers 19 residues. Unmatched junction bases numbered 15, after V lost 1 base and J lost 4 bases. The table came from immunoSEQ multiplex PCR; TCRdb's copy has only in-frame clones and leaves some out. This sample yields about 61,000 clones, of which around nine tenths are seen a single time; approximately 0.32% belongs to the top ten. This specimen consisted of CD4+ or CD8+ T cells sorted from blood, obtained in a trial of the OX40 agonist ivuxolimab. This sequence originates from an adult with an advanced solid tumor such as melanoma, head and neck, liver or kidney cancer. V and J are TRBV5-3 and TRBJ1-4; TRBD1 matches 8 bases. Being an ORF, TRBV5-3 has a function that is uncertain. CDR3 nucleotides: TGTGCCAGAAGCTTGAAGGCCCAGGACAGGGCTGCGTTTAATGAAAAACTGTTTTTT. Its protein product is CARSLKAQDRAAFNEKLFF.